The rows below give T cell receptor beta chains drawn from one sample of a study of CD8 T cells in Susac syndrome. One entry per CDR3 protein results from TCRdb running MiXCR on the immunoSEQ multiplex PCR reads. Of under 80,000 distinct CDR3 sequences in the sample, approximately 94% were seen once. Sequenced: CD4+ T cells from PBMCs. These receptors all stem from a human donor with Susac syndrome. CDR3s include the opening cysteine and the closing phenylalanine or tryptophan. Each record gives: J gene, D gene, V gene, clone size, CDR3 protein, CDR3 DNA. D genes are given only for firm matches. The size entry is marked missing in some rows and otherwise reads once, few, many or a size class.

j_gene: TRBJ2-1; d_gene: NA; v_gene: TRBV5-1; abundance: NA; CDR3aa: CASSLLSVGNEQFF; CDR3nt: TGCGCCAGCAGCTTGCTCTCGGTGGGGAATGAGCAGTTCTTC
j_gene: TRBJ2-2; d_gene: NA; v_gene: TRBV2; abundance: NA; CDR3aa: CASSESEWVTGELFF; CDR3nt: TGTGCCAGCAGTGAATCAGAGTGGGTGACCGGGGAGCTGTTTTTT
j_gene: TRBJ2-7; d_gene: TRBD2; v_gene: TRBV2; abundance: NA; CDR3aa: CASSEGLAGLGEQYF; CDR3nt: TGTGCCAGCAGTGAAGGGCTAGCGGGATTGGGCGAGCAGTACTTC
j_gene: TRBJ1-2; d_gene: NA; v_gene: TRBV18; abundance: few; CDR3aa: CASSPDTNYGYTF; CDR3nt: TGTGCCAGCTCACCGGACACTAACTATGGCTACACCTTC
j_gene: TRBJ1-3; d_gene: NA; v_gene: TRBV11-1; abundance: NA; CDR3aa: CASRPPVDRLIGIQSGNTIYF; CDR3nt: TGTGCCAGCAGGCCCCCTGTTGACCGGTTGATCGGTATACAATCTGGAAACACCATATATTTT
j_gene: TRBJ1-1; d_gene: TRBD1; v_gene: TRBV12-3/TRBV12-4; abundance: NA; CDR3aa: CASSRTGEEAFF; CDR3nt: TGTGCCAGCAGTCGGACAGGGGAGGAAGCTTTCTTT
j_gene: TRBJ2-5; d_gene: NA; v_gene: TRBV28; abundance: NA; CDR3aa: CASKSGGYRLQETQYF; CDR3nt: TGTGCCAGCAAATCCGGCGGATATAGATTGCAAGAGACCCAGTACTTC
j_gene: TRBJ1-2; d_gene: NA; v_gene: TRBV2; abundance: NA; CDR3aa: CASRADSHYGYTF; CDR3nt: TGTGCCAGCAGGGCCGACAGCCACTATGGCTACACCTTC
j_gene: TRBJ2-1; d_gene: NA; v_gene: TRBV30; abundance: NA; CDR3aa: CAWSSPAPQFF; CDR3nt: TGTGCCTGGAGTTCGCCCGCCCCGCAGTTCTTC
j_gene: TRBJ2-5; d_gene: NA; v_gene: TRBV2; abundance: NA; CDR3aa: CASLGAETQYF; CDR3nt: TGTGCCAGCCTGGGGGCCGAGACCCAGTACTTC
j_gene: TRBJ1-1; d_gene: NA; v_gene: TRBV20-1; abundance: NA; CDR3aa: CSASTESSTEAFF; CDR3nt: TGCAGTGCTAGTACGGAATCGAGCACTGAAGCTTTCTTT
j_gene: TRBJ2-5; d_gene: TRBD1; v_gene: TRBV5-4; abundance: NA; CDR3aa: CASSLEVLAGGEETQYF; CDR3nt: TGTGCCAGCAGCTTGGAGGTTTTGGCAGGGGGAGAAGAGACCCAGTACTTC
j_gene: TRBJ2-5; d_gene: NA; v_gene: TRBV16; abundance: NA; CDR3aa: CASSQSGVKETQYF; CDR3nt: TGTGCCAGCAGCCAATCCGGGGTGAAAGAGACCCAGTACTTC
j_gene: TRBJ1-2; d_gene: NA; v_gene: TRBV27; abundance: NA; CDR3aa: CASRSTGYGYGYTF; CDR3nt: TGTGCCAGCAGATCGACAGGTTATGGCTATGGCTACACCTTC
j_gene: TRBJ2-4; d_gene: NA; v_gene: TRBV30; abundance: NA; CDR3aa: CAWLGEAKNIQYF; CDR3nt: TGTGCCTGGCTAGGGGAAGCCAAAAACATTCAGTACTTC
j_gene: TRBJ1-5; d_gene: NA; v_gene: TRBV12-3/TRBV12-4; abundance: few; CDR3aa: CASSFRESNQPQHF; CDR3nt: TGTGCCAGCAGTTTCCGGGAAAGCAATCAGCCCCAGCATTTT
j_gene: TRBJ2-3; d_gene: TRBD1; v_gene: TRBV2; abundance: NA; CDR3aa: CASERQGASTDTQYF; CDR3nt: TGTGCCAGCGAACGACAGGGGGCCAGCACAGATACGCAGTATTTT
j_gene: TRBJ2-3; d_gene: TRBD1; v_gene: TRBV24-1; abundance: NA; CDR3aa: CATSDRGGSTTDTQYF; CDR3nt: TGTGCCACCAGTGATCGAGGGGGCTCTACAACAGATACGCAGTATTTT
j_gene: TRBJ2-1; d_gene: TRBD2; v_gene: TRBV12-3/TRBV12-4; abundance: NA; CDR3aa: CASSHTGGRVNEQFF; CDR3nt: TGTGCCAGCAGCCACACGGGCGGGAGGGTCAATGAGCAGTTCTTC
j_gene: TRBJ2-1; d_gene: NA; v_gene: TRBV7-2; abundance: once; CDR3aa: CASSVELGSYNEQFF; CDR3nt: TGTGCCAGCAGCGTAGAGCTAGGGTCCTACAATGAGCAGTTCTTC
j_gene: TRBJ1-2; d_gene: NA; v_gene: TRBV3-1; abundance: NA; CDR3aa: CASSQVVWDGGGYTF; CDR3nt: TGTGCCAGCAGCCAAGTTGTTTGGGACGGCGGTGGCTACACCTTC
j_gene: TRBJ2-1; d_gene: NA; v_gene: TRBV7-6; abundance: NA; CDR3aa: CASSVRGSEQFF; CDR3nt: TGTGCCAGCAGCGTAAGGGGGAGTGAGCAGTTCTTC
j_gene: TRBJ2-2; d_gene: TRBD2; v_gene: TRBV7-2; abundance: once; CDR3aa: CASSLGSERGVNGELFF; CDR3nt: TGTGCCAGCAGCTTAGGTTCAGAGCGGGGGGTGAACGGGGAGCTGTTTTTT
j_gene: TRBJ2-1; d_gene: NA; v_gene: TRBV28; abundance: NA; CDR3aa: CASTGGYNEQFF; CDR3nt: TGTGCCAGTACAGGCGGCTACAATGAGCAGTTCTTC
j_gene: TRBJ2-2; d_gene: NA; v_gene: TRBV12-3/TRBV12-4; abundance: NA; CDR3aa: CASLGQAHFSNTGELFF; CDR3nt: TGTGCCAGTCTCGGGCAGGCCCATTTTTCGAACACCGGGGAGCTGTTTTTT
j_gene: TRBJ2-6; d_gene: TRBD1; v_gene: TRBV3-1; abundance: NA; CDR3aa: CASSQGHRGSSGANVLTF; CDR3nt: TGTGCCAGCAGCCAAGGACACAGGGGATCCTCTGGGGCCAACGTCCTGACTTTC
j_gene: TRBJ2-5; d_gene: NA; v_gene: TRBV20-1; abundance: NA; CDR3aa: CSAPLHDVTETQYF; CDR3nt: TGCAGTGCTCCGCTGCATGACGTCACAGAGACCCAGTACTTC
j_gene: TRBJ1-5; d_gene: NA; v_gene: TRBV12-3/TRBV12-4; abundance: NA; CDR3aa: CASSLTGARRPQHF; CDR3nt: TGTGCCAGCAGTTTGACGGGGGCCCGAAGGCCCCAGCATTTT
j_gene: TRBJ2-2; d_gene: TRBD1; v_gene: TRBV6-2/TRBV6-3; abundance: NA; CDR3aa: CASSYPGTATGELFF; CDR3nt: TGTGCCAGCAGTTACCCCGGGACAGCTACCGGGGAGCTGTTTTTT
j_gene: TRBJ1-2; d_gene: NA; v_gene: TRBV2; abundance: NA; CDR3aa: CASTRQAGYTF; CDR3nt: TGTGCCAGCACAAGACAGGCTGGCTACACCTTC
j_gene: TRBJ2-7; d_gene: TRBD1; v_gene: TRBV27; abundance: few; CDR3aa: CASRRQGVYEQYF; CDR3nt: TGTGCCAGCAGGCGGCAGGGGGTATACGAGCAGTACTTC
j_gene: TRBJ1-5; d_gene: TRBD1; v_gene: TRBV4-2; abundance: NA; CDR3aa: CASSLRGGQETNQPQHF; CDR3nt: TGTGCCAGCAGCCTCCGGGGAGGACAGGAGACTAATCAGCCCCAGCATTTT
j_gene: TRBJ2-7; d_gene: NA; v_gene: TRBV12-3/TRBV12-4; abundance: few; CDR3aa: CASSADRAITGYEQYF; CDR3nt: TGTGCCAGCAGTGCGGACCGGGCCATAACCGGGTACGAGCAGTACTTC
j_gene: TRBJ1-1; d_gene: NA; v_gene: TRBV4-1; abundance: NA; CDR3aa: CASSQAEGTEAFF; CDR3nt: TGCGCCAGCAGCCAAGCGGAGGGCACTGAAGCTTTCTTT
j_gene: TRBJ1-1; d_gene: NA; v_gene: TRBV11-2; abundance: NA; CDR3aa: CASSSTPLANLQGVRNTEAFF; CDR3nt: TGTGCCAGCAGCTCAACCCCACTGGCCAATTTACAGGGAGTCCGGAACACTGAAGCTTTCTTT
j_gene: TRBJ1-5; d_gene: NA; v_gene: TRBV5-6; abundance: NA; CDR3aa: CASTQTGSNQPQHF; CDR3nt: TGTGCCAGCACCCAAACAGGAAGCAATCAGCCCCAGCATTTT
j_gene: TRBJ2-5; d_gene: TRBD2; v_gene: TRBV29-1; abundance: NA; CDR3aa: CSVDPTGGETQYF; CDR3nt: TGCAGCGTTGACCCGACCGGGGGGGAGACCCAGTACTTC
j_gene: TRBJ2-4; d_gene: NA; v_gene: TRBV25-1; abundance: NA; CDR3aa: CGEFGPTKNIQYF; CDR3nt: TGTGGTGAGTTTGGGCCAACCAAAAACATTCAGTACTTC
j_gene: TRBJ1-5; d_gene: NA; v_gene: TRBV5-6; abundance: NA; CDR3aa: CASSARGGIQGGSNQPQHF; CDR3nt: TGTGCCAGCAGCGCTAGGGGGGGAATCCAGGGTGGAAGCAATCAGCCCCAGCATTTT
j_gene: TRBJ2-7; d_gene: TRBD1; v_gene: TRBV2; abundance: NA; CDR3aa: CASIRDSNYEQYF; CDR3nt: TGTGCCAGCATCCGGGACAGCAACTACGAGCAGTACTTC
j_gene: TRBJ2-1; d_gene: NA; v_gene: TRBV20-1; abundance: NA; CDR3aa: CSALANAVNEQFF; CDR3nt: TGCAGTGCTCTAGCGAACGCTGTAAATGAGCAGTTCTTC
j_gene: TRBJ2-7; d_gene: TRBD1; v_gene: TRBV5-5; abundance: NA; CDR3aa: CASSLVGQGYYEQYF; CDR3nt: TGTGCCAGCAGCTTGGTGGGACAGGGGTATTACGAGCAGTACTTC
j_gene: TRBJ2-5; d_gene: NA; v_gene: TRBV12-5; abundance: NA; CDR3aa: CASGSGTSLMETQYF; CDR3nt: TGTGCTAGTGGCTCCGGGACATCTTTGATGGAGACCCAGTACTTC
j_gene: TRBJ1-5; d_gene: NA; v_gene: TRBV7-2; abundance: NA; CDR3aa: CASSLAEMYQPQHF; CDR3nt: TGTGCCAGCAGCTTGGCCGAGATGTATCAGCCCCAGCATTTT
j_gene: TRBJ1-5; d_gene: NA; v_gene: TRBV20-1; abundance: NA; CDR3aa: CSARDATDNQPQHF; CDR3nt: TGCAGTGCTAGAGATGCGACGGACAATCAGCCCCAGCATTTT
j_gene: TRBJ1-6; d_gene: NA; v_gene: TRBV23-1; abundance: few; CDR3aa: CASWSERALHF; CDR3nt: TGCGCCAGCTGGAGCGAAAGGGCCCTCCACTTT
j_gene: TRBJ1-4; d_gene: NA; v_gene: TRBV7-2; abundance: NA; CDR3aa: CASSHTREKLFF; CDR3nt: TGTGCCAGCTCCCATACAAGGGAAAAACTGTTTTTT
j_gene: TRBJ2-1; d_gene: TRBD1; v_gene: TRBV7-2; abundance: once; CDR3aa: CASSSSRTGVNEQFF; CDR3nt: TGTGCCAGCAGCTCCTCCCGGACAGGGGTCAATGAGCAGTTCTTC
j_gene: TRBJ2-1; d_gene: TRBD2; v_gene: TRBV6-2/TRBV6-3; abundance: NA; CDR3aa: CASSFGLAGVVRTYNEQFF; CDR3nt: TGTGCCAGCAGTTTTGGACTAGCGGGGGTGGTGAGGACCTACAATGAGCAGTTCTTC
j_gene: TRBJ2-4; d_gene: NA; v_gene: TRBV5-8; abundance: NA; CDR3aa: CASSLAERNLRNIQYF; CDR3nt: TGTGCCAGCAGCTTGGCCGAGAGGAACCTAAGAAACATTCAGTACTTC
j_gene: TRBJ2-3; d_gene: NA; v_gene: TRBV28; abundance: NA; CDR3aa: CASGDAGPRTARDTQYF; CDR3nt: TGTGCCAGCGGGGACGCGGGCCCCCGCACCGCGAGGGATACGCAGTATTTT